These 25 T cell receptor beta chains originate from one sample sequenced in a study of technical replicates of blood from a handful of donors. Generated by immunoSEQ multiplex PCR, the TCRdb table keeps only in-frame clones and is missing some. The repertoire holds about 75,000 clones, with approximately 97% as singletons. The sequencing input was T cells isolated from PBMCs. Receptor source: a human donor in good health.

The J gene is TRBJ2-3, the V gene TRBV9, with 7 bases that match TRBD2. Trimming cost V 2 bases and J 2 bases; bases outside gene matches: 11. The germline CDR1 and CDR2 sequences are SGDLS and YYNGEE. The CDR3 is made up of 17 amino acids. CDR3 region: CASSVSSNGLDTDTQYF. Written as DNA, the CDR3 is TGTGCCAGCAGCGTTTCCTCAAACGGACTAGACACAGATACGCAGTATTTT. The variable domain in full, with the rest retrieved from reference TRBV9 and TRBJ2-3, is DSGVTQTPKHLITATGQRVTLRCSPRSGDLSVYWYQQSLDQGLQFLIQYYNGEERAKGNILERFSAQQFPDLHSELNLSSLELGDSALYFCASSVSSNGLDTDTQYFGPGTRLTVL.

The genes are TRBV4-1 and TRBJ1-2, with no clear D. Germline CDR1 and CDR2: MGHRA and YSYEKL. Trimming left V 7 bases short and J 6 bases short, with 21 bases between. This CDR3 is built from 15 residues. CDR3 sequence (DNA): TGCGCCAGCAACCGTCCGCGGGGTGGTTATGATGGCTACACCTTC. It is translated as CASNRPRGGYDGYTF.

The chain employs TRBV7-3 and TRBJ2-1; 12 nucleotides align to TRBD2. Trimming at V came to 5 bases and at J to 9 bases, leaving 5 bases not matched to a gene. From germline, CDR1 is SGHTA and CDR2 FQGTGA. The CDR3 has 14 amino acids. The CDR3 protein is CASSRTSGTGEQFF. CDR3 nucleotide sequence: TGTGCCAGCAGCCGGACTAGCGGGACGGGTGAGCAGTTCTTC.

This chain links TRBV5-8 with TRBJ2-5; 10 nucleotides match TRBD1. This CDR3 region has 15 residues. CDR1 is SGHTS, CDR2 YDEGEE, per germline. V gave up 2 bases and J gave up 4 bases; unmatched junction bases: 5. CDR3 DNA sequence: TGTGCCAGCAGCTTCGGGACAGGGGTCGGAGAGACCCAGTACTTC. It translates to CASSFGTGVGETQYF.

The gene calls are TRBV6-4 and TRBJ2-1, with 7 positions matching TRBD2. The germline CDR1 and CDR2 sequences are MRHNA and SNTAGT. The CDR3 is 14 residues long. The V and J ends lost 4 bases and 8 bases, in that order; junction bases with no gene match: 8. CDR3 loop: CASSARLASDEQFF. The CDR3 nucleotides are TGTGCCAGCAGTGCCCGACTAGCCTCGGATGAGCAGTTCTTC.

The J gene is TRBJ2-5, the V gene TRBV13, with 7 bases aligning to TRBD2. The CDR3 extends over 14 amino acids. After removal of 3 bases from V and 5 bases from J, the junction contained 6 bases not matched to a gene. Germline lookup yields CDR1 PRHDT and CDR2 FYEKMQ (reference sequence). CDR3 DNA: TGTGCCAGCAGCTTGGGACTAACCTACGAGACCCAGTACTTC. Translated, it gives CASSLGLTYETQYF.

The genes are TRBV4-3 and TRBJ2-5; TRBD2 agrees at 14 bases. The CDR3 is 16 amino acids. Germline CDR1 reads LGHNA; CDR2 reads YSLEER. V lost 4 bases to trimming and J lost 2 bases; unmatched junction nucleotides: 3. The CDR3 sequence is CASSPGTSGSQETQYF. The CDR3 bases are TGCGCCAGCAGCCCAGGGACTAGCGGGAGTCAAGAGACCCAGTACTTC.

The CDR3 DNA is TGTGCCAGCAGCTTAGATTTATCCTACGAGCAGTACTTC. It codes for CASSLDLSYEQYF. The V and J genes are TRBV7-2 and TRBJ2-7; no reliable D call. The germline V and J ends were trimmed by 1 base and 1 base, with 5 bases remaining between them. The germline V gene encodes CDR1 SGHTA and CDR2 FQGNSA. The CDR3 covers 13 residues. The full variable domain, with the rest looked up from reference TRBV7-2 and TRBJ2-7, is GAGVSQSPSNKVTEKGKDVELRCDPISGHTALYWYRQSLGQGLEFLIYFQGNSAPDKSGLPSDRFSAERTGGSVSTLTIQRTQQEDSAVYLCASSLDLSYEQYFGPGTRLTVT.

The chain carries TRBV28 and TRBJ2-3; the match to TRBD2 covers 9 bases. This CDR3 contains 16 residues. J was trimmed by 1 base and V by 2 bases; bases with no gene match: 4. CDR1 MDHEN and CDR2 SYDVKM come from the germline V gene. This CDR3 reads CASSLRAGGGTDTQYF. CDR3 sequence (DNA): TGTGCCAGCAGTTTAAGGGCGGGAGGGGGCACAGATACGCAGTATTTT.

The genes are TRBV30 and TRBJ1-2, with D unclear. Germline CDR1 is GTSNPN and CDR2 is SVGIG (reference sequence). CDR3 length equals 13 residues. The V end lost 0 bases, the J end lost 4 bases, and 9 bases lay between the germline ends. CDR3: CAWSVLSSYGYTF. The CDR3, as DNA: TGTGCCTGGAGTGTACTATCCAGCTATGGCTACACCTTC.

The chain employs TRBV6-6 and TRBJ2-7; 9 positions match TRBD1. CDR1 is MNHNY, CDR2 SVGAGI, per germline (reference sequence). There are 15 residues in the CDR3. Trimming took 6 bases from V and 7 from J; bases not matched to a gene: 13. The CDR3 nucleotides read TGTGCCAGCAGGGCGACGACAGGGGGGATCGATGAGCAGTACTTC. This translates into CASRATTGGIDEQYF.

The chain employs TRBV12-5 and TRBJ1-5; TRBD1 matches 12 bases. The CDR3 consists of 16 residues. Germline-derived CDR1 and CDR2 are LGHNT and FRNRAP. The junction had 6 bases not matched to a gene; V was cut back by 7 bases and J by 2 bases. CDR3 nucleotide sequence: TGTGCTAGTGCCCGGGACAGGGGGCCGGGCAATCAGCCCCAGCATTTT. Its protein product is CASARDRGPGNQPQHF.

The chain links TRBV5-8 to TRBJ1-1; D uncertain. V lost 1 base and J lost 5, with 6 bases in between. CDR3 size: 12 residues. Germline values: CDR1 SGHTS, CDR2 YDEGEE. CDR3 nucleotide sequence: TGTGCCAGCAGCTTGACGAGGACTGAAGCTTTCTTT. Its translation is CASSLTRTEAFF.

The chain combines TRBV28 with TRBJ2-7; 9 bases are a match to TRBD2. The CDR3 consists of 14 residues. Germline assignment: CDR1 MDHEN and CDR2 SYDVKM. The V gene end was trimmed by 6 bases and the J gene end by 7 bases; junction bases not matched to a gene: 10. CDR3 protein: CASSIYSGRGEQYF. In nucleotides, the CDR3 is TGTGCCAGCAGCATATATAGCGGGAGAGGTGAGCAGTACTTC.

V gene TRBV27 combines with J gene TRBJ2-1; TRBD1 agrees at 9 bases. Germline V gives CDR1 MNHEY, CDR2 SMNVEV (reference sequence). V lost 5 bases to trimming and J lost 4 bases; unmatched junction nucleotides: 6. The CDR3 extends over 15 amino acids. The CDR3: CASSLGQGLYNEQFF. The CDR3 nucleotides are TGTGCCAGCAGTCTAGGACAGGGGCTATACAATGAGCAGTTCTTC.

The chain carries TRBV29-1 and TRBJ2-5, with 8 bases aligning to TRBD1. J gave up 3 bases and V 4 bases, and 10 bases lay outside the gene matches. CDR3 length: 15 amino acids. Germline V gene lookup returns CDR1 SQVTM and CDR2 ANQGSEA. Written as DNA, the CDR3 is TGCAGCGTTGGTATTCCGGGACAGGCAGAAGAGACCCAGTACTTC. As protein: CSVGIPGQAEETQYF.

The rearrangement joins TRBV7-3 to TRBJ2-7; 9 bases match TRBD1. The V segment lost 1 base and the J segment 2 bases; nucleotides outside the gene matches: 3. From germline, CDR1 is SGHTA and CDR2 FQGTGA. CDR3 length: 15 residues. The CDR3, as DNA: TGTGCCAGCAGCTTAAAAGGGGACAGGGCCTACGAGCAGTACTTC. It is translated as CASSLKGDRAYEQYF.

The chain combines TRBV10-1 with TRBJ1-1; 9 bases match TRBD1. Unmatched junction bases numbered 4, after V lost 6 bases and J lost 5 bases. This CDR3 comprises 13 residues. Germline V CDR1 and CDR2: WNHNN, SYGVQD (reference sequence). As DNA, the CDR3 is TGCGCCAGCAGGCAGACAGGGGGTACTGAAGCTTTCTTT. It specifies CASRQTGGTEAFF.

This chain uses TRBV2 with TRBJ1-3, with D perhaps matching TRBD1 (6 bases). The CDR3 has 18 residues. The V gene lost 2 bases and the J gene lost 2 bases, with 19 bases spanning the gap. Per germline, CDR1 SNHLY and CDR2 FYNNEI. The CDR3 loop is CASSEWGTGTQAGNTIYF. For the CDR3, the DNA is TGTGCCAGCAGTGAATGGGGAACCGGGACACAGGCTGGAAACACCATATATTTT.

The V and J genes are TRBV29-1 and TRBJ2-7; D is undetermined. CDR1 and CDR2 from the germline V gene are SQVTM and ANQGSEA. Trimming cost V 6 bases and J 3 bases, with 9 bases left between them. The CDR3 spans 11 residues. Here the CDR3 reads CSVKEYYEQYF. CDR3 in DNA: TGCAGCGTGAAAGAGTACTACGAGCAGTACTTC.

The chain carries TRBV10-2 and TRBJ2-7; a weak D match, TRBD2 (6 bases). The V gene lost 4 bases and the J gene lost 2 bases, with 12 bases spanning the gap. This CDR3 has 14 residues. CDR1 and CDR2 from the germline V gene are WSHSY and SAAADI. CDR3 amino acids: CASSVGLSTYEQYF. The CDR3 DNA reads TGCGCCAGCAGTGTGGGACTTTCCACCTACGAGCAGTACTTC.

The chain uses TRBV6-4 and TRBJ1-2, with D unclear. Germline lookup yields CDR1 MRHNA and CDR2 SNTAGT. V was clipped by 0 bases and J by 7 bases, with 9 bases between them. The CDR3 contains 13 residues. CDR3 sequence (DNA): TGTGCCAGCAGTGACTCCCGGGTAACTGGCTACACCTTC. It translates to CASSDSRVTGYTF.

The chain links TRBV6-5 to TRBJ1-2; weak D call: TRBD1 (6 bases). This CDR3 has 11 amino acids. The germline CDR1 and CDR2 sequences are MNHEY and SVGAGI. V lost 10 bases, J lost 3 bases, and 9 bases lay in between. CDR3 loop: CATQGYYGYTF. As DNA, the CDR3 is TGTGCCACCCAGGGGTACTATGGCTACACCTTC.

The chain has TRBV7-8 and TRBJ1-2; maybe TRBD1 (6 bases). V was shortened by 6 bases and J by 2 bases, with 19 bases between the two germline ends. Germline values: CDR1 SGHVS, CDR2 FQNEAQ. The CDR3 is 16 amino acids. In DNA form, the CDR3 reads TGTGCCAGCAGTGATCCTTTCAGGGGCGCGAACTATGGCTACACCTTC. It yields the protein CASSDPFRGANYGYTF.

The CDR3: CASSELAGYNEQFF. The CDR3 coding sequence is TGTGCCAGCAGCGAGCTAGCGGGTTACAATGAGCAGTTCTTC. The rearrangement joins TRBV14 to TRBJ2-1, with 8 nucleotides matching TRBD2. Germline CDR1 reads SGHDN; CDR2 reads FVKESK. The ends lost 5 bases at V and 4 bases at J; junction bases unmatched: 4. This CDR3 has 14 residues.